This T cell receptor (beta chain) originates from a study of a mutant IDH1 vaccine in newly diagnosed glioma. Across the whole study: The first vaccination came 4-6 weeks after radiotherapy alone, or with temozolomide cycles. The therapy given earlier, which was standard therapy, consisted of radiotherapy, temozolomide, or both, and most of the patients received both.

TCRdb's copy holds only in-frame clones and misses some; the assay was immunoSEQ multiplex PCR. Counted here are some 33,000 clones, 81% occurring once; the ten biggest clones make up 15%. Details on this clone: Its antigen remains unidentified.

V was trimmed by 0 bases and J by 6 bases, leaving 9 bases between them. The CDR3 spans 14 residues. Germline V gene sequence: CDR1 MGHDK, CDR2 SYGVNS. As for time point: week 35, safety follow-up. The study gave 300 ug of mutant IDH1 20-mer peptide per vaccine dose, with topical imiquimod. Eight vaccine doses were administered to patients at weeks 1, 3, 5, 7, 11, 15, 19 and 23. Those who donated had recent WHO grade 3 or 4 IDH1-mutant, ATRX-lost astrocytomas. The sequence was obtained from a man younger than 45 with glioma. The rearrangement joins TRBV25-1 to TRBJ2-1; D remains unclear. The sequenced sample was PBMCs, obtained from a glioma patient whose treatment included an IDH1 peptide vaccine. The CDR3 sequence is CASSEYLASNEQFF. As DNA, the CDR3 is TGTGCCAGCAGTGAATATTTGGCTAGCAATGAGCAGTTCTTC.